The 27 T cell receptor beta chains reported below all come from one sample, sequenced in a study of T cell clonotyping in hematopoietic cell transplantation. Time point noted: recipient sample about 28 days before transplant, after cytoreduction. Using immunoSEQ multiplex PCR, the repertoire was profiled, and TCRdb retains in-frame clones only, with some absent. The sample contains 5,500 to 7,500 clones, around 81% of which appear only once. Source: peripheral blood mononuclear cells, taken before stem cell transplant. These receptors were collected from a woman in her fifties or sixties with acute myeloid leukemia. Some clones in this sample may be carry-over from other donors' samples.

The chain couples TRBV20-1 to TRBJ2-3; no firm D call. Germline V gene data show CDR1 as DFQATT and CDR2 as SNEGSKA (reference sequence). This CDR3 is 11 amino acids long. The V and J ends lost 6 bases and 5 bases respectively, with 9 bases between them. The CDR3 reads CSARPVDTQYF. In DNA, the CDR3 is TGCAGTGCCCGCCCAGTAGATACGCAGTATTTT.

The chain combines TRBV6-1 with TRBJ2-6; no definite D call. The V end was cut by 8 bases, the J end by 0 bases, with 11 bases between. The CDR3 is 15 amino acids. The V gene's germline CDR1 is MNHNS and CDR2 SASEGT. CDR3 sequence: CASGNMISGANVLTF. The DNA for the CDR3 is TGTGCCAGCGGGAATATGATCTCTGGGGCCAACGTCCTGACTTTC.

The chain employs TRBV6-1 and TRBJ2-4; TRBD2 aligns across 12 bases. Germline trimming cut 3 bases from V and 5 bases from J; bases unmatched to any gene: 5. The CDR3 is made up of 16 amino acids. The V gene's germline CDR1 is MNHNS and CDR2 SASEGT. This CDR3 is CASSDSSGRAENIQYF. CDR3 nucleotides: TGTGCCAGCAGTGATTCTAGCGGGAGGGCCGAAAACATTCAGTACTTC.

A few counts support this clone. The chain combines TRBV19 with TRBJ1-2; 8 nucleotides match TRBD1. Germline CDR1 is LNHDA and CDR2 is SQIVND (reference sequence). The trim removed 5 bases at V and 4 bases at J, leaving 6 bases unmatched. CDR3 length: 14 residues. The CDR3 bases are TGTGCCAGTAGTGAGACAGGGGAGGCCTATGGCTACACCTTC. As protein: CASSETGEAYGYTF. Together with reference TRBV19 and TRBJ1-2, the CDR3 gives the full variable domain: DGGITQSPKYLFRKEGQNVTLSCEQNLNHDAMYWYRQDPGQGLRLIYYSQIVNDFQKGDIAEGYSVSREKKESFPLTVTSAQKNPTAFYLCASSETGEAYGYTFGSGTRLTVV.

As to this clone: Other DNA sequences in this specimen translate into the identical CDR3. This chain joins TRBV19 and TRBJ2-5; D might be TRBD2 (6 bases). CDR1 is LNHDA and CDR2 is SQIVND in the germline V gene (reference sequence). The CDR3 sequence is 12 residues long. The V end lost 6 bases, the J end lost 5 bases, and 10 bases lay between the germline ends. CDR3 loop: CASRQAGETQYF. The DNA for the CDR3 is TGTGCCAGTAGGCAGGCGGGGGAGACCCAGTACTTC.

A single count supports this clone. The rearrangement uses TRBV11-2 and TRBJ2-5; D ambiguous. TRBJ2-7 explains the end of the DNA better; the J call may be wrong. The CDR3 spans 16 residues. Looked up from germline, CDR1 is SGHAT and CDR2 is FQNNGV. CDR3 DNA sequence: TGTGCCAGCAGCTCGATCCTCCGGTTGGAATCCCACGAGCAGTACTTC. Translation: CASSSILRLESHEQYF.

This clone has only a few counts. The V gene is TRBV28, the J gene TRBJ2-7, with D possibly matching TRBD2 (6 bases). Germline V gene lookup returns CDR1 MDHEN and CDR2 SYDVKM. CDR3 size: 13 residues. The V end was cut by 5 bases, the J end by 6 bases, with 14 bases between. The CDR3 spells CASSPSGRGEQYF. CDR3 DNA: TGTGCCAGCAGTCCCTCAGGGCGGGGCGAGCAGTACTTC.

The chain recombines TRBV14 with TRBJ2-5; D uncertain. Germline V gives CDR1 SGHDN, CDR2 FVKESK. V lost 1 base and J lost 7, with 7 bases in between. This CDR3 contains 12 residues. In DNA form, the CDR3 reads TGTGCCAGCAGCCAAGGGCCGGGGACCCAGTACTTC. This encodes CASSQGPGTQYF.

A few counts support this clone. The chain is built from TRBV19 and TRBJ1-5; 7 nucleotides line up with TRBD1. V was pared by 2 bases and J by 4 bases, with 5 bases of the junction left unmatched. From germline, CDR1 is LNHDA and CDR2 SQIVND (reference sequence). The CDR3 extends over 15 amino acids. The CDR3 coding sequence is TGTGCCAGTAGTATACGGGACAGTACTAATCAGCCCCAGCATTTT. Translating it yields CASSIRDSTNQPQHF.

The chain uses TRBV11-3 and TRBJ2-1; D remains unclear. V was cut by 0 bases and J by 5 bases, with 8 bases left in between. Germline loops: CDR1 SGHNT, CDR2 YENEEA. The CDR3 extends over 14 amino acids. CDR3 DNA sequence: TGTGCCAGCAGCTTAGAGGGCTATCACAATGAGCAGTTCTTC. Its protein is CASSLEGYHNEQFF.

The CDR3 DNA follows: TGCAGCCCTGCCCGAAAAGGGACCAATGAGCAGTTCTTC. Its translation is CSPARKGTNEQFF. The chain joins TRBV29-1 to TRBJ2-1; D may match TRBD1 or TRBD2 (5 bases each). Germline V gives CDR1 SQVTM, CDR2 ANQGSEA. Between the trimmed V and J ends, which lost 8 bases and 6 bases, there was a span of 17 bases. The CDR3 runs 13 residues.

The chain employs TRBV7-2 and TRBJ2-3; no firm D call. This CDR3 is built from 14 residues. The V and J ends lost 1 base and 6 bases respectively, with 11 bases between them. Germline values: CDR1 SGHTA, CDR2 FQGNSA. As DNA, the CDR3 is TGTGCCAGCAGCTTAGTTTTAGCCCCCGATACGCAGTATTTT. Translated: CASSLVLAPDTQYF.

V gene TRBV28 combines with J gene TRBJ2-1, with TRBD2 matching over 11 bases. The CDR3 extends over 17 amino acids. CDR1 and CDR2 from the germline V gene are MDHEN and SYDVKM. V lost 3 bases and J lost 1; bases outside the gene matches: 5. CDR3 in amino acids: CASSFPLAGGSYNEQFF. CDR3 DNA sequence: TGTGCCAGCAGTTTCCCCCTAGCGGGAGGATCCTACAATGAGCAGTTCTTC.

The chain employs TRBV4-2 and TRBJ2-7; 8 positions match TRBD2. This CDR3 has 15 amino acids. Unmatched junction bases numbered 7, after V lost 4 bases and J lost 2 bases. Germline values: CDR1 LGHNA, CDR2 YNFKEQ. The CDR3 protein is CASSLSAGDTYEQYF. CDR3 DNA sequence: TGTGCCAGCAGCCTATCAGCGGGAGACACCTACGAGCAGTACTTC.

This clone was seen just once. The chain combines TRBV11-1 with TRBJ1-1; 12 positions match TRBD1. CDR1 is SGHAT, CDR2 FQDESV, per germline (reference sequence). V was pared by 1 base and J by 5 bases, with 11 bases of the junction left unmatched. This CDR3 has 18 residues. The CDR3 sequence: CASSLEPGQGASGTEAFF. The CDR3 DNA sequence: TGTGCCAGCAGCTTAGAGCCGGGACAGGGGGCTTCAGGGACTGAAGCTTTCTTT.

By sample share, this clone is medium-sized. V is TRBV7-2 and J is TRBJ2-2; D remains ambiguous. Between the trimmed V and J ends, which lost 3 bases and 9 bases, there was a span of 11 bases. The CDR3 consists of 13 residues. In germline, CDR1 is SGHTA, CDR2 FQGNSA. The CDR3: CASSFIIGRELFF. As DNA, the CDR3 is TGTGCCAGCAGCTTCATTATTGGGCGGGAGCTGTTTTTT.

The CDR3 region is CACSGTGNQPQHF. Here the CDR3 DNA reads TGTGCCTGTTCCGGGACAGGGAATCAGCCCCAGCATTTT. The chain uses TRBV30 and TRBJ1-5; 9 bases are shared with TRBD1. After removal of 6 bases from V and 4 bases from J, the junction contained 4 bases not matched to a gene. The CDR3 length is 13 residues. Per germline, CDR1 GTSNPN and CDR2 SVGIG (reference sequence).

The chain joins TRBV5-6 to TRBJ2-4; 7 positions agree with TRBD1. J was trimmed by 8 bases and V by 0 bases; bases with no gene match: 5. CDR1 and CDR2 (germline): SGHDT, YYEEEE. This CDR3 region has 14 residues. CDR3 bases: TGTGCCAGCAGCTTGGCGTCGCAGGGGGACATTCAGTACTTC. As protein: CASSLASQGDIQYF.

This chain connects TRBV2 to TRBJ1-2, with D perhaps TRBD1 (5 bases). The CDR3 is 14 amino acids. The germline V gene encodes CDR1 SNHLY and CDR2 FYNNEI. V lost 5 bases and J 4 bases, leaving 14 bases between the germline ends. The CDR3 reads CASSPMGEVYGYTF. Here the CDR3 DNA reads TGTGCCAGCAGTCCAATGGGGGAGGTCTATGGCTACACCTTC.

V is TRBV7-8 and J is TRBJ2-2, with 9 bases fitting TRBD2. Germline loops: CDR1 SGHVS, CDR2 FQNEAQ. CDR3 length: 15 amino acids. The V segment lost 2 bases and the J segment 8 bases; nucleotides outside the gene matches: 6. The DNA of the CDR3 is TGTGCCAGCAGCTTATTAGCGGGAGAAGGAGGGGAGCTGTTTTTT. It encodes CASSLLAGEGGELFF.

This sequence joins TRBV7-3 and TRBJ1-2; possible D gene TRBD1, 5 bases. The CDR3 sequence is 18 residues long. CDR1 and CDR2 (germline): SGHTA, FQGTGA. V was clipped by 4 bases and J by 3 bases, with 24 bases between them. The CDR3 region has the DNA TGTGCCAGCAGCTACTATCTCGGGCCCAGGGATCCCTACTATGGCTACACCTTC. Protein product: CASSYYLGPRDPYYGYTF.

Remarks on this clone: Other DNA sequences from this sample encode an identical CDR3 as well. CDR3 in DNA: TGCGCCAGCAGCTTGGAAGGTCCCTCAAGCACTGAAGCTTTCTTT. This sequence encodes CASSLEGPSSTEAFF. The chain is built from TRBV5-1 and TRBJ1-1; D unclear. This CDR3 is 15 amino acids long. V shed 0 bases and J shed 4 bases, with 13 bases lying between them. Germline CDR1 is SGHRS and CDR2 is YFSETQ.

This rearrangement joins TRBV11-3 to TRBJ2-3; the D is unclear. Trimming left V 4 bases short and J 1 base short, with 6 bases between. The germline CDR1 and CDR2 sequences are SGHNT and YENEEA. This CDR3 has 13 amino acids. CDR3 nucleotides: TGTGCCAGCAGCTCCTCGGGCACAGATACGCAGTATTTT. Residues: CASSSSGTDTQYF. Using reference TRBV11-3 and TRBJ2-3 for the parts outside the CDR3, the full variable domain is EAGVVQSPRYKIIEKKQPVAFWCNPISGHNTLYWYLQNLGQGPELLIRYENEEAVDDSQLPKDRFSAERLKGVDSTLKIQPAELGDSAVYLCASSSSGTDTQYFGPGTRLTVL.

The chain employs TRBV29-1 and TRBJ1-2; D is unresolved. Germline V gene data show CDR1 as SQVTM and CDR2 as ANQGSEA. The CDR3 has 12 residues. The ends were cut back, 3 bases at V and 5 bases at J, with 10 bases in the middle. CDR3 region: CSVDETLYGYTF. The CDR3 DNA follows: TGCAGCGTTGACGAGACATTGTATGGCTACACCTTC.

This rearrangement joins TRBV6-5 to TRBJ1-4; the D gene is possibly TRBD1 (5 bases). Germline V lookup: CDR1 MNHEY, CDR2 SVGAGI. The CDR3 is made up of 12 amino acids. V shed 11 bases and J shed 6 bases, with 13 bases lying between them. The CDR3 DNA reads as TGTGCCGCAGGGAGGTCGGATGAAAAACTGTTTTTT. It codes for CAAGRSDEKLFF.

J is TRBJ1-4 and V is TRBV5-1; tentatively, D is TRBD1 (5 bases). There are 14 residues in the CDR3. The germline V gene has CDR1 SGHRS and CDR2 YFSETQ. V dropped 0 bases and J dropped 8 bases, with 11 bases sitting between them. CDR3 bases: TGCGCCAGCAGCTTGGCCGGGACGAACGAAAAACTGTTTTTT. This translates into CASSLAGTNEKLFF.

The count of this clone is one. This chain joins TRBV27 and TRBJ2-7, with D possibly being TRBD2 (6 bases). V lost 3 bases and J lost 3, with 18 bases in between. The germline V gene has CDR1 MNHEY and CDR2 SMNVEV (reference sequence). This CDR3 region has 16 residues. In DNA, the CDR3 is TGTGCCAGCAGTTTCGACAGCTGGAGGGCCAACTACGAGCAGTACTTC. It yields the protein CASSFDSWRANYEQYF.